This note documents a single TCR beta chain sequence. V was cut by 6 bases and J by 8 bases, with 13 bases left in between. CDR1 is MRHNA and CDR2 is SNTAGT in the germline V gene. The CDR3 contains 13 residues. In the original analysis: How many nucleated cells were present was estimated from reference gene primer amplification. Some clones are missing from TCRdb's copy, which holds only in-frame ones; the method was immunoSEQ multiplex PCR. V and J calls and clone size are those listed in that table; D and trimming were worked out from the DNA. The sample holds under 200,000 clones, around 84% seen once. The sample is drawn from a study of blood T cell repertoires in COVID-19.

The chain links TRBV6-4 to TRBJ1-4; D remains unclear. The sample comprised PBMCs or T cells enriched from blood (not recorded which). This clonotype was sampled from a woman between 45 and 65 years old who had recovered from COVID-19. The CDR3 sequence is CASSFSPGEKLFF. CDR3 bases: TGTGCCAGCAGCTTCTCCCCGGGGGAAAAACTGTTTTTT.